This T cell receptor beta chain was sequenced during a study of long-term antiretroviral therapy in people with HIV (dated by TCRdb to 2021 to 2024). With respect to the entire study: The earliest samples were collected approximately a decade before the 2015 WHO recommendation for immediate ART, a period when ART was typically delayed until CD4 counts fell. A total of 192 cryopreserved PBMC samples were contributed to the cohort by 30 adults with confirmed HIV infection, with samples collected serially over a mean of approximately six years (range 1-12). Among the 30 to 35 participants with HIV, ten to twelve were female. Test extractions of a monoclonal T-cell line alongside 33 polyclonal samples showed no cross-contamination during QIAcube processing. A retrospective serial study tested whether changes in peripheral blood TRB repertoire composition and diversity were associated with ART initiation and durable HIV suppression.

The immunoSEQ hsTCRB v3.0 assay was used at survey level resolution to sequence the TRB variable region. TRB sequencing targeted a depth of about 40,000-55,000 T-cell genomes per sample. Pooled TRB libraries were sequenced on an Illumina MiSeq with a v3 150-cycle kit. The authors processed their data as follows. Analysis of repertoires was carried out in R inside a reproducible Nextflow workflow spanning QC, data transformation and analysis. Custom analyses were implemented in LymphoSeq2, an R package for AIRR-Seq data exploration. A few samples yielding fewer than 5000 total TRB sequences were excluded, leaving over 150 analyzed HIV repertoires. Among the 188 retained HIV repertoires, 55 to 65 were collected before ART initiation and 129 were collected after ART initiation. Repertoires were downsampled to 5000 TRB nucleotide sequences, with summary statistics averaged over 100 downsampling iterations. Only TRB sequences with CDR3 regions of at least seven amino acids were retained for analysis. Two measures captured diversity: a Shannon entropy-derived clonality score and the Gini coefficient. In the repertoire networks, any two of the top 5000 CDR3 amino acid sequences were connected whenever the two sequences differed by an edit distance of one. For TRB CDR3 amino acid sequences, GLIPH2 was used to predict antigen specificity groups and MHC restriction. To flag known CMV, EBV, HIV or tissue antigen associations, CDR3 amino acid sequences were matched against VDJdb and McPAS-TCR. Pre-ART, post-ART and control groups were compared with Wilcoxon signed-rank tests and Holm-Bonferroni correction. The clones in this table, taken by TCRdb from immuneACCESS, are in-frame only. Not every clone is retained; where verified, under half of the shortfall comes from an unresolved V gene, and the cause of the rest is unknown. D and trimming come from the DNA, and the V and J calls and clone size come from that table. Present in this sample are around 22,000 clones, 85% to 90% of which were seen just once. The top ten clonotypes cover around 6.8% of the sample.

What the study reported, not specific to this receptor: A significant increase in TRB diversity was found to be associated with ART initiation, although TRB diversity was observed to remain significantly below that of transplant donor controls even after long-term ART. At every time point, the repertoire was dominated by expanded TRB clones first identified before ART initiation, although this dominance fluctuated and, in many PLHIV, declined after ART. Inferences about post-ART repertoire changes are limited because no data were available on ART adherence, viral resistance or therapy changes. Because pre-ART samples had limited cell numbers, profiling was done on unsorted PBMC rather than on sorted CD4+ and CD8+ T cells. CDR3 length ranges in HIV repertoires were narrower than in controls, and network structure suggested an antigen-experienced repertoire with only a slight naive shift after ART. The samples were dated from about 2003 to 2018, and the ART regimens that were used may be less effective than current ART regimens. Limited PBMC availability meant only the TCR beta chain was sequenced, without alpha chain pairing.

To be included, a participant needed at least one PBMC sample from before ART initiation plus at least two post-ART samples. Every participant with HIV received treatment in the United States of America. Before DNA extraction, cryopreserved samples of about 0.9-10 million PBMC were thawed and then washed. At the time of the earliest PBMC sample for each participant with HIV, ages ranged from about 23 to 60 years. PBMC samples were contributed by each participant from 1-4 timepoints before ART initiation and 2-8 timepoints after ART initiation, with a median of 7 samples. For every participant, serial HIV viral load, CD4+ T-cell count, ART history and demographic data were obtained. Using a Qiagen kit on a QIAcube, genomic DNA was extracted from unsorted PBMC, with samples processed in batches of 12. This clone was found once. What this receptor recognizes is not known. No base quality values were provided; no much bigger clone lies one nucleotide off.

This material consisted of unsorted PBMCs, taken 1.8 years before starting antiretroviral therapy. This clonotype was sampled from a woman under 40 with HIV.

The sequence in DNA is TGTGCCAGCAGCGTAGCGGGGGAGAACACCGGGGAGCTGTTTTTT. Translated, this is CASSVAGENTGELFF. Recombination joined TRBV6-4 with TRBJ2-2; 9 bases in between match TRBD2. The germline V gene gives CDR1 as MRHNA and CDR2 as SNTAGT. Germline trimming amounts to 6 bases on V and 1 base on J, with 3 as the count of junction bases outside the gene matches. CDR3 length: 15 amino acids, cysteine to phenylalanine. Just CDR3 DNA is preserved here, 45 bases in frame from base 1.